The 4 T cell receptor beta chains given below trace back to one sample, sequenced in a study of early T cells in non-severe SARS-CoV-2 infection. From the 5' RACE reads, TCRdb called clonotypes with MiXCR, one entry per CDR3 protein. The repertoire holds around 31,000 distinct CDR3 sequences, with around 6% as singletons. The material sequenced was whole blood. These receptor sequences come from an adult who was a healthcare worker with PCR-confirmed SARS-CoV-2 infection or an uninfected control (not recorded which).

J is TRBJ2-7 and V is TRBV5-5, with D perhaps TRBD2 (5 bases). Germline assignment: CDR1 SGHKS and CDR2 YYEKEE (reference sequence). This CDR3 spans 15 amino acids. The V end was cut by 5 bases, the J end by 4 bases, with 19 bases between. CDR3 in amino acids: CASRFAAGLLYEQYF. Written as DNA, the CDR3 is TGTGCCAGCAGGTTCGCCGCGGGCCTCCTATACGAGCAGTACTTC.

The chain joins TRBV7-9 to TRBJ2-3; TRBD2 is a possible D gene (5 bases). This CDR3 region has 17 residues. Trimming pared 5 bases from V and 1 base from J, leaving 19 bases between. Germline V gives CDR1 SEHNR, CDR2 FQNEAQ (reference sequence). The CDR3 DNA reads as TGTGCCAGCAGCACCGGGGTCACCCTTTTGGGCACAGATACGCAGTATTTT. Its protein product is CASSTGVTLLGTDTQYF.

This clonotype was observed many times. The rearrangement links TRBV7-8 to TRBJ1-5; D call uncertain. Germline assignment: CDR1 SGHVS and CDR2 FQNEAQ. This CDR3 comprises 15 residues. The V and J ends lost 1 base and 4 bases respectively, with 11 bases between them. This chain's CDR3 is CASSLDGKENQPQHF. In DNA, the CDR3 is TGTGCCAGCAGCTTAGATGGGAAGGAGAATCAGCCCCAGCATTTT.

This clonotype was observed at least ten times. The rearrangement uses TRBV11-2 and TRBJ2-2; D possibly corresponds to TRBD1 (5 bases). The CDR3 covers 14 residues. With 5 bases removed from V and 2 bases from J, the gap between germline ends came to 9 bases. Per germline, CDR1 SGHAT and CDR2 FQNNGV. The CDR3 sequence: CASSPDSNTGELFF. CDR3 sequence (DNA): TGTGCCAGCAGCCCTGACAGCAACACCGGGGAGCTGTTTTTT.